One sample yielded the 31 T cell receptor beta chains listed below, sequenced in a study of blood T cell repertoires in COVID-19. Sequencing used immunoSEQ multiplex PCR; TCRdb keeps in-frame clones, though not all of them. The sample records around 120,000 clones, roughly 85% being singletons. The sequenced material came from peripheral blood. The receptors stem from a human donor in a cohort sampled during active COVID-19.

V and J are TRBV5-1 and TRBJ2-5; a possible D gene is TRBD2 (6 bases). Trimming removed 3 bases at V and 5 bases at J, with 17 bases between. CDR3 length: 15 residues. CDR1 SGHRS and CDR2 YFSETQ come from the germline V gene. The CDR3 here is CASSSGDGAGETQYF. DNA for the CDR3: TGCGCCAGCAGCTCCGGGGACGGGGCGGGGGAGACCCAGTACTTC.

This chain connects TRBV5-6 to TRBJ1-2; TRBD1 matches 12 bases. V shed 6 bases and J 8 bases; nucleotides not matched to a gene: 11. This CDR3 comprises 15 residues. CDR1 and CDR2 (germline): SGHDT, YYEEEE. CDR3 coding DNA: TGTGCCAGCAACTCCGGGACAGGGGGCAGGGAAGGCTACACCTTC. Translated: CASNSGTGGREGYTF. Full variable domain (missing parts from reference TRBV5-6 and TRBJ1-2): DAGVTQSPTHLIKTRGQQVTLRCSPKSGHDTVSWYQQALGQGPQFIFQYYEEEERQRGNFPDRFSGHQFPNYSSELNVNALLLGDSALYLCASNSGTGGREGYTFGSGTRLTVV.

The J gene is TRBJ2-3, the V gene TRBV18; D ambiguous. V was clipped by 6 bases and J by 2 bases, with 12 bases between them. The CDR3 extends over 14 amino acids. Germline V CDR1 and CDR2: KGHSH, LQKENI. The CDR3 sequence is CASSPVWATDTQYF. The CDR3 DNA is TGTGCCAGCTCTCCCGTTTGGGCCACAGATACGCAGTATTTT.

Points on this clone: One base away lies a much larger clone, so this may be a sequencing read error. Within the sample, other DNA sequences also encode this same CDR3. The chain combines TRBV6-1 with TRBJ1-5; 10 bases map to TRBD1. Germline V gives CDR1 MNHNS, CDR2 SASEGT. V shed 4 bases, J shed 1 base, and the junction held 4 bases outside the gene matches. The CDR3 is 16 amino acids. The CDR3 region is CASSAGQGLSNQPQHF. The DNA of the CDR3 is TGTGCCAGCAGTGCGGGACAGGGGTTGAGCAATCAGCCCCAGCATTTT.

The chain links TRBV2 to TRBJ1-2; no clear D gene. The CDR3 totals 12 residues. Germline V gene sequence: CDR1 SNHLY, CDR2 FYNNEI. The V end lost 2 bases, the J end lost 4 bases, and 5 bases lay between the germline ends. The CDR3 here is CASSELSYGYTF. DNA for the CDR3: TGTGCCAGCAGTGAACTGTCCTATGGCTACACCTTC.

CDR3 in DNA: TGTGCCAGCAGCTTGGGACTAGCGGGGAACAATGAGCAGTTCTTC. Protein: CASSLGLAGNNEQFF. The chain recombines TRBV7-3 with TRBJ2-1, with 13 bases identical to TRBD2. Per germline, CDR1 SGHTA and CDR2 FQGTGA. V lost 3 bases and J lost 5; bases outside the gene matches: 1. The CDR3 length is 15 residues.

This chain joins TRBV4-1 and TRBJ2-7; 10 nucleotides agree with TRBD2. Losses at the gene ends were 1 base for V and 2 bases for J; bases not matched to a gene: 5. The CDR3 loop spans 16 amino acids. Per the germline V gene, CDR1 is MGHRA and CDR2 is YSYEKL. The DNA of the CDR3 is TGCGCCAGCAGCCAAGCGCTAGCGGGGGCAACCTACGAGCAGTACTTC. Its translation is CASSQALAGATYEQYF.

The chain links TRBV20-1 to TRBJ1-6; D is unclear. Per germline, CDR1 DFQATT and CDR2 SNEGSKA (reference sequence). This CDR3 is built from 14 residues. V was cut by 3 bases and J by 5 bases, with 11 bases left in between. CDR3 sequence: CSASSGSDNSPLHF. CDR3 in DNA: TGCAGTGCTAGTAGCGGCAGCGATAATTCACCCCTCCACTTT.

The chain joins TRBV5-1 to TRBJ2-2; D is unclear. V lost 4 bases and J lost 3, with 13 bases in between. From germline, CDR1 is SGHRS and CDR2 YFSETQ. The CDR3 runs 15 residues. The CDR3 region has the DNA TGCGCCAGCAGCCCCCTTTCCTCCTACACCGGGGAGCTGTTTTTT. Translation gives CASSPLSSYTGELFF.

This chain links TRBV2 with TRBJ1-5; 9 bases fit TRBD1. J gave up 5 bases and V 3 bases, and 2 bases lay outside the gene matches. This CDR3 region has 14 residues. CDR1 is SNHLY and CDR2 is FYNNEI in the germline V gene. CDR3: CASSDTGGHQPQHF. DNA for the CDR3: TGTGCCAGCAGTGATACAGGGGGCCATCAGCCCCAGCATTTT. Full variable domain (remainder filled in from reference TRBV2 and TRBJ1-5): EPEVTQTPSHQVTQMGQEVILRCVPISNHLYFYWYRQILGQKVEFLVSFYNNEISEKSEIFDDQFSVERPDGSNFTLKIRSTKLEDSAMYFCASSDTGGHQPQHFGDGTRLSIL.

The rearrangement uses TRBV19 and TRBJ1-3; no definite D call. Germline CDR1 is LNHDA and CDR2 is SQIVND (reference sequence). The CDR3 loop spans 16 amino acids. The ends were cut back, 3 bases at V and 0 bases at J, with 12 bases in the middle. The DNA of the CDR3 is TGTGCCAGTAGTATGTACGCGGCACTCTCTGGAAACACCATATATTTT. It codes for CASSMYAALSGNTIYF.

V usage is TRBV6-2 or TRBV6-3 and J usage is TRBJ1-2; 7 nucleotides match TRBD1. J lost 4 bases, V lost 2 bases, and 13 bases had no gene match. CDR1 is MNHEY, CDR2 SVGEGT, per germline. CDR3 length: 17 amino acids. DNA of the CDR3: TGTGCCAGCAGTTACACCGCCCGGGACAGCGGAGGCTATGGCTACACCTTC. This codes for CASSYTARDSGGYGYTF.

This chain uses TRBV5-5 with TRBJ1-3, with D possibly matching TRBD1 (5 bases). V was pared by 4 bases and J by 2 bases, with 16 bases between. CDR3 size: 16 residues. Germline CDR1 SGHKS, CDR2 YYEKEE (reference sequence). This CDR3 reads CASSTGLGDAGNTIYF. The CDR3 DNA sequence: TGTGCCAGCAGCACTGGGCTAGGGGATGCTGGAAACACCATATATTTT.

The chain employs TRBV30 and TRBJ2-5; 7 bases agree with TRBD1. With 0 bases clipped from V and 2 bases from J, the junction kept 6 bases outside the gene matches. The CDR3 contains 15 residues. Germline V CDR1 and CDR2: GTSNPN, SVGIG (reference sequence). Here the CDR3 reads CAWSVGIRGQETQYF. CDR3 DNA sequence: TGTGCCTGGAGTGTTGGTATCAGGGGGCAAGAGACCCAGTACTTC.

The V and J genes are TRBV24-1 and TRBJ1-1; a possible D gene is TRBD1 (6 bases). The CDR3 runs to 15 residues. Germline V gene lookup returns CDR1 KGHDR and CDR2 SFDVKD. V was trimmed by 4 bases and J by 3 bases, leaving 14 bases between them. CDR3 in amino acids: CATSDPDKGDTEAFF. The CDR3 nucleotides are TGTGCCACCAGTGACCCCGACAAGGGGGACACTGAAGCTTTCTTT.

The rearrangement joins TRBV6-2 or TRBV6-3 to TRBJ2-5; 8 bases align to TRBD2. Germline V gene lookup returns CDR1 MNHEY and CDR2 SVGEGT. Unmatched junction bases numbered 6, after V lost 3 bases and J lost 0 bases. This CDR3 spans 16 amino acids. The chain's CDR3 is CASSYTPGGYQETQYF. CDR3 bases: TGTGCCAGCAGTTATACACCGGGAGGGTACCAAGAGACCCAGTACTTC.

The V and J genes are TRBV2 and TRBJ2-3, with D unclear. Germline V gives CDR1 SNHLY, CDR2 FYNNEI. The CDR3 is 13 amino acids. Trimming pared 5 bases from V and 2 bases from J, leaving 8 bases between. As DNA, the CDR3 is TGTGCCAGCAGTTTCAGGTTCACAGATACGCAGTATTTT. Its translation: CASSFRFTDTQYF.

This clone has a count of ten or more. The gene calls are TRBV7-6 and TRBJ2-2; tentatively, D is TRBD2 (5 bases). Trimming left V 0 bases short and J 2 bases short, with 13 bases between. The CDR3 contains 17 residues. CDR1 and CDR2 (germline): SGHVS, FNYEAQ. This CDR3 reads CASSLAPSGANTGELFF. The CDR3 bases are TGTGCCAGCAGCTTAGCTCCCAGCGGAGCTAACACCGGGGAGCTGTTTTTT.

The CDR3 loop is CASSSPRHTEAFF. The CDR3 coding sequence is TGTGCCAGCAGTTCCCCCAGGCACACTGAAGCTTTCTTT. The chain couples TRBV6-5 to TRBJ1-1; D uncertain. Per the germline V gene, CDR1 is MNHEY and CDR2 is SVGAGI. Between the trimmed V and J ends, which lost 4 bases and 3 bases, there was a span of 9 bases. The CDR3 is 13 amino acids.

J is TRBJ1-5 and V is TRBV6-6; tentative D call: TRBD1 (6 bases). This CDR3 has 16 residues. The germline gives CDR1 MNHNY, CDR2 SVGAGI (reference sequence). The V and J ends lost 10 bases and 0 bases respectively, with 19 bases between them. This CDR3 is CATKLTGSYSNQPQHF. CDR3 nucleotides: TGTGCCACCAAACTGACAGGATCTTATAGCAATCAGCCCCAGCATTTT.

This chain joins TRBV9 and TRBJ1-2; D gene uncertain. This CDR3 contains 14 residues. In germline, CDR1 is SGDLS, CDR2 YYNGEE. Trimming stripped 0 bases from V and 0 bases from J, with 6 bases between. CDR3 DNA sequence: TGTGCCAGCAGCGTAGGGGGAGCTAACTATGGCTACACCTTC. It codes for CASSVGGANYGYTF.

J is TRBJ2-3 and V is TRBV27, with TRBD1 matching 8 bases. CDR3 length equals 18 residues. Germline lookup yields CDR1 MNHEY and CDR2 SMNVEV (reference sequence). J was trimmed by 2 bases and V by 0 bases; bases with no gene match: 10. The CDR3 sequence is CASSLSANDRGHTDTQYF. The CDR3 DNA follows: TGTGCCAGCAGTTTATCAGCTAACGACAGGGGCCACACAGATACGCAGTATTTT.

This chain joins TRBV21-1 and TRBJ1-5. TRBV21-1 is recorded as a pseudogene. The CDR3 has 17 amino acids. CDR3 nucleotide sequence: TGTGCCAGCAGGCACTTGGACCCTGGGAGCCACAATCAGCCCCAGCATTTT. As protein: CASRHLDPGSHNQPQHF.

The CDR3 loop is CASSLFTDRMNTEAFF. CDR3 sequence (DNA): TGCGCCAGCAGCTTATTTACAGACAGGATGAACACTGAAGCTTTCTTT. The chain uses TRBV5-1 and TRBJ1-1, with a weak D call TRBD1 (6 bases). The V gene's germline CDR1 is SGHRS and CDR2 YFSETQ. The V and J ends lost 2 bases and 0 bases respectively, with 14 bases between them. The length of the CDR3 is 16 residues.

This clone was seen only a few times. The chain is built from TRBV7-9 and TRBJ2-1; tentative D call: TRBD2 (5 bases). The CDR3 has 16 amino acids. Deletions cut 4 bases from V and 7 bases from J, with 20 bases between. Germline-derived CDR1 and CDR2 are SEHNR and FQNEAQ (reference sequence). The CDR3 loop reads CASSSSLGSGSNEQFF. The CDR3 DNA reads TGTGCCAGCAGCTCCTCCCTGGGGTCGGGATCTAATGAGCAGTTCTTC.

The chain couples TRBV2 to TRBJ1-5, with D possibly matching TRBD1 (6 bases). V shed 7 bases and J shed 2 bases, with 9 bases lying between them. CDR1 and CDR2 (germline): SNHLY, FYNNEI. This CDR3 has 13 amino acids. DNA for the CDR3: TGTGCCAGCAAGTCAGGGGGCAATCAGCCCCAGCATTTT. Amino acids: CASKSGGNQPQHF.

The V call is TRBV3-1 (or the pseudogene TRBV3-2), the J call TRBJ2-2; TRBD2 matches 12 bases. CDR1 is LGHDT, CDR2 YNNKEL, per germline (reference sequence). V lost 4 bases, J lost 1 base, and 1 base stayed unmatched. CDR3 size: 16 residues. CDR3: CASSLGLAGNTGELFF. CDR3 DNA: TGTGCCAGCAGCCTGGGACTAGCGGGGAACACCGGGGAGCTGTTTTTT.

CDR3 region: CASSFGQGGELWGYTF. CDR3 DNA sequence: TGTGCCAGCAGCTTTGGACAGGGGGGCGAGCTTTGGGGCTACACCTTC. V usage is TRBV5-5 and J usage is TRBJ1-2; 10 bases match TRBD1. Germline V CDR1 and CDR2: SGHKS, YYEKEE (reference sequence). J lost 8 bases, V lost 2 bases, and 12 bases had no gene match. CDR3 size: 16 residues. Full variable domain (missing parts from reference TRBV5-5 and TRBJ1-2): DAGVTQSPTHLIKTRGQQVTLRCSPISGHKSVSWYQQVLGQGPQFIFQYYEKEERGRGNFPDRFSARQFPNYSSELNVNALLLGDSALYLCASSFGQGGELWGYTFGSGTRLTVV.

The rearrangement uses TRBV6-6 and TRBJ2-2; 8 positions match TRBD1. Germline loops: CDR1 MNHNY, CDR2 SVGAGI (reference sequence). J lost 4 bases, V lost 6 bases, and 4 bases had no gene match. CDR3 length equals 14 residues. CDR3 sequence: CASRDRVRTGELFF. The CDR3, as DNA: TGTGCCAGCAGGGACAGGGTACGCACCGGGGAGCTGTTTTTT.

The V gene is TRBV2, the J gene TRBJ1-5; D not resolved. From germline, CDR1 is SNHLY and CDR2 FYNNEI. The CDR3 totals 13 residues. Trimming removed 6 bases from V and 10 bases from J, with 16 bases in between. The CDR3 bases are TGTGCCAGCAGCCCCGAACTTCAAGAACCCCAGCATTTT. Translated, it gives CASSPELQEPQHF. Full variable domain (rest looked up from reference TRBV2 and TRBJ1-5): EPEVTQTPSHQVTQMGQEVILRCVPISNHLYFYWYRQILGQKVEFLVSFYNNEISEKSEIFDDQFSVERPDGSNFTLKIRSTKLEDSAMYFCASSPELQEPQHFGDGTRLSIL.

The chain carries TRBV6-5 and TRBJ1-1; TRBD1 matches at 10 bases. V shed 6 bases and J 3 bases; nucleotides not matched to a gene: 7. Per germline, CDR1 MNHEY and CDR2 SVGAGI. The CDR3 is made up of 15 amino acids. The CDR3 here is CASSRDRGRDTEAFF. DNA for the CDR3: TGTGCCAGCAGCCGGGACAGGGGCCGCGACACTGAAGCTTTCTTT.